This entry features one T cell receptor beta chain sequence. The data originate from a study of blood T cell repertoires in COVID-19. About the research overall: Whether acute or convalescent, the COVID-19 samples came from the United States, Italy and Spain. T cells, B-cell-depleted T cells, or PBMCs supplied cDNA or gDNA.

Germline values: CDR1 SGHRS, CDR2 YFSETQ. Trimming removed 7 bases at V and 0 bases at J, with 9 bases between. This CDR3 comprises 13 residues. As processed by the authors: Cell counts per sample came from amplifying reference gene primers. Clones were sequenced by immunoSEQ multiplex PCR, and TCRdb holds only the in-frame ones, with some missing. V, J and clone size derive from that table, while D and trimming were established from the DNA sequence. The table lists 59,000 or so clones, approximately 90% of them singletons, with around 1.5% in the top ten. Sequencing was carried out using peripheral blood. V is TRBV5-1 and J is TRBJ2-3; D call uncertain. The clonotype originates from a human donor in a cohort sampled during active COVID-19. The CDR3 DNA reads TGCGCCAGCGCTACCTCCAGCACAGATACGCAGTATTTT. Protein sequence: CASATSSTDTQYF.